Here is one T cell receptor (beta chain) with its context. Antigen: not known. The sample originates from a study of blood T cells in healthy people across ages. The CDR3 loop spans 15 amino acids. The germline CDR1 and CDR2 sequences are MGHRA and YSYEKL. Trimming left V 1 base short and J 7 bases short, with 16 bases between. Broader study findings: With donor CMV status unknown, expanded clonotype changes were possibly confounded. Relative to aged donors, long-lived donors carried more naive CD4+ cells and displayed higher diversity.

Caucasian, healthy and from Russia, the donors were aged between 6 and 90. Primers used in a second PCR of roughly 7 to 11 cycles were a sample-barcoded 5' primer and a J-beta primer mix. Unique molecular identifiers of 12 random nucleotides labeled each cDNA. A single record per CDR3 protein comes from TCRdb applying MiXCR to the 5' RACE reads. The sample includes 600,000 to 650,000 distinct CDR3 sequences, around three fifths of them seen just once. The rearrangement uses TRBV4-1 and TRBJ1-2; perhaps TRBD1 as D (6 bases). This clonotype was obtained from a man aged 60-69 years in good health. Sequencing used blood. The CDR3 protein is CASSQGHVGGGGYTF. The CDR3 DNA follows: TGCGCCAGCAGCCAAGGGCACGTAGGGGGAGGTGGCTACACCTTC.